Each of the 24 T cell receptor beta chains below was sequenced from the same sample in a study of OX40 agonist ivuxolimab in advanced cancers. Only in-frame clones appear in the TCRdb table, and some are missing; sequencing was by immunoSEQ multiplex PCR. The sample records approximately 71,000 clones, 80% to 85% being singletons. The material was CD4+ or CD8+ T cells sorted from blood, obtained in a trial of the OX40 agonist ivuxolimab. These receptors were obtained from an adult with an advanced solid tumor such as melanoma, head and neck, liver or kidney cancer.

The V call is TRBV11-2, the J call TRBJ2-2; tentative D call: TRBD2 (5 bases). Trimming stripped 2 bases from V and 7 bases from J, with 11 bases between. The CDR3 totals 14 residues. From germline, CDR1 is SGHAT and CDR2 FQNNGV. The CDR3 region is CASSLTGNYGELFF. CDR3 coding DNA: TGTGCCAGCAGCTTAACGGGAAACTACGGGGAGCTGTTTTTT.

V and J are TRBV5-4 and TRBJ1-1, with 7 bases identical to TRBD1. Germline V gene lookup returns CDR1 SGHNT and CDR2 YYREEE (reference sequence). CDR3 size: 16 residues. V gave up 0 bases and J gave up 0 bases; unmatched junction bases: 5. The CDR3 coding sequence is TGTGCCAGCAGCTTGGATCAGGGACAGATGAACACTGAAGCTTTCTTT. It codes for CASSLDQGQMNTEAFF.

This clone has a single count. The chain has TRBV7-6 and TRBJ2-3, with 16 bases that match TRBD2. The J segment lost 8 bases and the V segment lost 5 bases, leaving 13 bases of the junction unmatched. CDR3 length: 18 amino acids. CDR1 and CDR2 (germline): SGHVS, FNYEAQ. The CDR3 region is CASSAPGLAGGPPGTQYF. The DNA of the CDR3 is TGTGCCAGCAGCGCTCCGGGACTAGCGGGAGGGCCCCCGGGTACGCAGTATTTT.

CDR3 loop: CASSSGLFPDTQYF. CDR3 DNA: TGTGCCAGCAGCTCCGGGCTCTTCCCAGATACGCAGTATTTT. The V call is TRBV11-3, the J call TRBJ2-3; D remains ambiguous. The CDR3 is 14 residues long. CDR1 and CDR2 from the germline V gene are SGHNT and YENEEA. Trimming took 4 bases from V and 4 from J, leaving 12 bases between them.

J is TRBJ2-1 and V is TRBV30; D not certain. The germline gives CDR1 GTSNPN, CDR2 SVGIG (reference sequence). V was cut by 4 bases and J by 6 bases, with 10 bases left in between. This CDR3 region has 12 residues. CDR3 region: CAWTLWSNEQFF. In nucleotides, the CDR3 is TGTGCCTGGACCCTATGGAGCAATGAGCAGTTCTTC.

The rearrangement joins TRBV6-6 to TRBJ1-6, with 9 positions matching TRBD1. V was clipped by 6 bases and J by 8 bases; unmatched bases: 11. Germline CDR1 is MNHNY and CDR2 is SVGAGI (reference sequence). This CDR3 region has 16 residues. The CDR3 loop is CASRAGTGLSDSPLHF. DNA for the CDR3: TGTGCCAGCAGGGCTGGGACAGGGTTAAGCGATTCACCCCTCCACTTT.

This rearrangement joins TRBV4-3 to TRBJ2-3; D remains unclear. V gave up 1 base and J gave up 4 bases, with 9 bases separating them. CDR3 length: 14 amino acids. In germline, CDR1 is LGHNA, CDR2 YSLEER. The CDR3 region is CASSQGADADTQYF. CDR3 DNA: TGCGCCAGCAGCCAAGGGGCAGACGCAGATACGCAGTATTTT.

The rearrangement links TRBV12-5 to TRBJ1-3; D possibly corresponds to TRBD1 (6 bases). Germline CDR1 reads LGHNT; CDR2 reads FRNRAP. V gave up 6 bases and J gave up 4 bases, with 13 bases separating them. This CDR3 region has 14 residues. The CDR3 nucleotides are TGTGCTAGTGGGAGCAGGGGACCCGGAAACACCATATATTTT. Protein: CASGSRGPGNTIYF. The entire variable domain, with the rest obtained from reference TRBV12-5 and TRBJ1-3, is as follows: DARVTQTPRHKVTEMGQEVTMRCQPILGHNTVFWYRQTMMQGLELLAYFRNRAPLDDSGMPKDRFSAEMPDATLATLKIQPSEPRDSAVYFCASGSRGPGNTIYFGEGSWLTVV.

The chain uses TRBV7-9 and TRBJ1-2; D might be TRBD1 (5 bases). V was clipped by 1 base and J by 5 bases, with 11 bases between them. Germline loops: CDR1 SEHNR, CDR2 FQNEAQ (reference sequence). There are 14 residues in the CDR3. Here the CDR3 reads CASSLDSGRYGYTF. The CDR3 bases are TGTGCCAGCAGCTTAGATTCAGGGAGGTATGGCTACACCTTC.

The chain joins TRBV7-9 to TRBJ2-2; D gene unclear. Germline CDR1 and CDR2: SEHNR and FQNEAQ (reference sequence). Trimming stripped 3 bases from V and 7 bases from J, with 0 bases between. CDR3 length: 10 residues. For the CDR3, the DNA is TGTGCCAGCAGCTTCGGGGAGCTGTTTTTT. The encoded protein is CASSFGELFF.

The chain combines TRBV19 with TRBJ2-7, with TRBD2 matching over 10 bases. Trimming cost V 3 bases and J 2 bases; bases outside gene matches: 4. The CDR3 length is 15 residues. CDR1 is LNHDA, CDR2 SQIVND, per germline (reference sequence). This CDR3 is CASSIGLAVTYEQYF. In DNA, the CDR3 is TGTGCCAGTAGTATCGGACTAGCGGTAACCTACGAGCAGTACTTC.

This clone turned up a few times. The chain is built from TRBV6-6 and TRBJ1-6; D ambiguous. Germline CDR1 is MNHNY and CDR2 is SVGAGI (reference sequence). V lost 6 bases, J lost 13 bases, and 16 bases lay in between. This CDR3 has 13 amino acids. In nucleotides, the CDR3 is TGTGCCAGCAGCCTTGAGCAGGAACGGCCCCTCCACTTT. Its translation is CASSLEQERPLHF.

This sequence joins TRBV11-2 and TRBJ2-1; TRBD1 matches at 7 bases. CDR3 size: 16 residues. The germline gives CDR1 SGHAT, CDR2 FQNNGV. The V gene end was trimmed by 1 base and the J gene end by 7 bases; junction bases not matched to a gene: 10. Here the CDR3 DNA reads TGTGCCAGCAGCTTAGGGTTGGGACAGAGGAGTAATGAGCAGTTCTTC. This sequence encodes CASSLGLGQRSNEQFF.

The CDR3 DNA reads as TGTGCCTGGAGTGTAGGGACAGGGGGTCCCTACGAGCAGTACTTC. The encoded protein is CAWSVGTGGPYEQYF. V usage is TRBV30 and J usage is TRBJ2-7; 11 nucleotides match TRBD1. Germline assignment: CDR1 GTSNPN and CDR2 SVGIG (reference sequence). This CDR3 region has 15 residues. V lost 0 bases and J lost 2; bases outside the gene matches: 3.

The chain uses TRBV4-1 and TRBJ2-7; D is possibly TRBD2 (6 bases). Germline loops: CDR1 MGHRA, CDR2 YSYEKL. This CDR3 spans 15 amino acids. V was shortened by 3 bases and J by 7 bases, with 19 bases between the two germline ends. The CDR3 loop reads CASSQGWGGVWEQYF. The CDR3 nucleotides read TGCGCCAGCAGCCAGGGGTGGGGCGGGGTTTGGGAGCAGTACTTC.

The rearrangement links TRBV19 to TRBJ1-1; maybe TRBD1 (5 bases). V dropped 3 bases and J dropped 1 base, with 12 bases sitting between them. The length of the CDR3 is 15 residues. From germline, CDR1 is LNHDA and CDR2 SQIVND (reference sequence). The CDR3 reads CASSIGGKGNTEAFF. The CDR3 DNA is TGTGCCAGTAGTATTGGGGGGAAAGGGAACACTGAAGCTTTCTTT.

The chain links TRBV5-1 to TRBJ2-2, with D possibly being TRBD2 (5 bases). From germline, CDR1 is SGHRS and CDR2 YFSETQ. The CDR3 runs to 15 residues. V was trimmed by 2 bases and J by 3 bases, leaving 11 bases between them. CDR3 in DNA: TGCGCCAGCAGCTTATGGAGGTGGGACACCGGGGAGCTGTTTTTT. Translated: CASSLWRWDTGELFF. Supplemented by reference TRBV5-1 and TRBJ2-2, the full variable domain reads KAGVTQTPRYLIKTRGQQVTLSCSPISGHRSVSWYQQTPGQGLQFLFEYFSETQRNKGNFPGRFSGRQFSNSRSEMNVSTLELGDSALYLCASSLWRWDTGELFFGEGSRLTVL.

The chain combines TRBV15 with TRBJ2-7; D call uncertain. Trimming cost V 0 bases and J 8 bases, with 14 bases left between them. CDR1 and CDR2 (germline): LNHNV, YYDKDF (reference sequence). The CDR3 covers 14 residues. The CDR3 coding sequence is TGTGCCACCAGCAGAGAAGTAGGTAGGGTGAAGCAGTACTTC. It yields the protein CATSREVGRVKQYF.

This clone has only a few counts. V and J are TRBV5-5 and TRBJ2-7, with no clear D. The CDR3 runs 11 residues. Germline V gene data show CDR1 as SGHKS and CDR2 as YYEKEE (reference sequence). V shed 1 base and J shed 4 bases, with 3 bases lying between them. The CDR3 here is CASSLFYEQYF. CDR3 bases: TGTGCCAGCAGCTTGTTTTACGAGCAGTACTTC.

V and J are TRBV5-6 and TRBJ1-2, with 8 nucleotides matching TRBD1. V shed 2 bases and J 8 bases; nucleotides not matched to a gene: 2. This CDR3 has 12 amino acids. Germline V lookup: CDR1 SGHDT, CDR2 YYEEEE. CDR3 DNA: TGTGCCAGCAGCTTAGGACAGGGAGGCTACACCTTC. Translating it yields CASSLGQGGYTF. The entire variable domain, with the rest obtained from reference TRBV5-6 and TRBJ1-2, is as follows: DAGVTQSPTHLIKTRGQQVTLRCSPKSGHDTVSWYQQALGQGPQFIFQYYEEEERQRGNFPDRFSGHQFPNYSSELNVNALLLGDSALYLCASSLGQGGYTFGSGTRLTVV.

The chain has TRBV5-8 and TRBJ1-4; 8 bases are shared with TRBD1. After removal of 1 base from V and 9 bases from J, the junction contained 5 bases not matched to a gene. The germline gives CDR1 SGHTS, CDR2 YDEGEE. The CDR3 is made up of 14 amino acids. CDR3 protein: CASSLRTGGKKLFF. DNA of the CDR3: TGTGCCAGCAGCTTGCGCACAGGGGGGAAAAAACTGTTTTTT.

The chain uses TRBV6-4 and TRBJ1-2; 9 bases align to TRBD1. With 0 bases clipped from V and 7 bases from J, the junction kept 3 bases outside the gene matches. The germline gives CDR1 MRHNA, CDR2 SNTAGT. CDR3 length: 14 residues. The CDR3 region is CASSDSQGAGGYTF. The CDR3 DNA is TGTGCCAGCAGTGACTCACAGGGGGCTGGTGGCTACACCTTC.

The gene calls are TRBV6-1 and TRBJ2-4; 11 nucleotides agree with TRBD1. CDR3 length equals 18 residues. Germline V lookup: CDR1 MNHNS, CDR2 SASEGT. Trimming at V came to 4 bases and at J to 5 bases, leaving 13 bases not matched to a gene. The CDR3: CASSANPRTGGYENIQYF. In nucleotides, the CDR3 is TGTGCCAGCAGTGCCAACCCTAGGACAGGGGGCTACGAAAACATTCAGTACTTC.

The gene calls are TRBV15 and TRBJ1-5; 9 bases are shared with TRBD1. V shed 1 base and J 5 bases; nucleotides not matched to a gene: 6. The CDR3 spans 16 residues. Germline CDR1 and CDR2: LNHNV and YYDKDF (reference sequence). CDR3 loop: CATSRGTGGAYQPQHF. The CDR3 bases are TGTGCCACCAGCAGAGGCACAGGGGGCGCGTATCAGCCCCAGCATTTT.